These 2 T cell receptor beta chains were all obtained from the same sample, sequenced in a study of blood T cell repertoires in COVID-19. Method: immunoSEQ multiplex PCR; TCRdb's copy keeps in-frame clones and lacks some. The sample has around 180,000 clones; around 85% are singletons. What was sequenced was peripheral blood. Receptors were obtained from a man between 60 and 70 years old with acute or convalescent COVID-19.

The V call is TRBV29-1, the J call TRBJ1-2, with D possibly matching TRBD1 (6 bases). The V gene lost 4 bases and the J gene lost 4 bases, with 22 bases spanning the gap. The CDR3 has 16 amino acids. Per the germline V gene, CDR1 is SQVTM and CDR2 is ANQGSEA. The CDR3 protein is CSVGGRPGQIGYGYTF. The CDR3 coding sequence is TGCAGCGTTGGGGGACGCCCGGGACAAATCGGCTATGGCTACACCTTC.

The chain is built from TRBV5-1 and TRBJ2-7; 7 bases map to TRBD1. Germline CDR1 SGHRS, CDR2 YFSETQ. CDR3 length: 15 residues. The V segment lost 4 bases and the J segment 1 base; nucleotides outside the gene matches: 8. The CDR3 region is CASSMGQIGSYEQYF. The DNA of the CDR3 is TGCGCCAGCAGCATGGGACAGATCGGATCCTACGAGCAGTACTTC. Filled out from reference TRBV5-1 and TRBJ2-7, the complete variable domain reads KAGVTQTPRYLIKTRGQQVTLSCSPISGHRSVSWYQQTPGQGLQFLFEYFSETQRNKGNFPGRFSGRQFSNSRSEMNVSTLELGDSALYLCASSMGQIGSYEQYFGPGTRLTVT.